The 30 T cell receptor beta chains below were found in one sample sequenced in a study of blood T cell repertoires in COVID-19. Profiling relied on immunoSEQ multiplex PCR, and the TCRdb table lists in-frame clones only, not all of them. The repertoire includes some 29,000 clones, 70% to 90% of them detected once, and about a tenth sits in the top ten. Specimen: peripheral blood. The receptors stem from a human donor in a cohort sampled during active COVID-19.

The rearrangement uses TRBV28 and TRBJ2-5, with 9 bases aligning to TRBD2. This CDR3 is built from 18 residues. With V trimmed by 6 bases and J by 2 bases, 16 bases remained unmatched. In germline, CDR1 is MDHEN, CDR2 SYDVKM. The CDR3 DNA follows: TGTGCCAGCAGCCGCTTCGATGTGTTAGCGGGGGCACAAGAGACCCAGTACTTC. This sequence encodes CASSRFDVLAGAQETQYF.

This sequence joins TRBV7-8 and TRBJ1-1; D is ambiguous. This CDR3 is built from 14 residues. Trimming cost V 7 bases and J 5 bases, with 17 bases left between them. CDR1 and CDR2 (germline): SGHVS, FQNEAQ. CDR3 amino acids: CASTHDSGWTEAFF. In DNA form, the CDR3 reads TGTGCCAGCACCCACGACTCGGGGTGGACTGAAGCTTTCTTT.

The J gene is TRBJ2-4, the V gene TRBV7-9; D perhaps matches TRBD1 (6 bases). V dropped 0 bases and J dropped 0 bases, with 18 bases sitting between them. Germline V gene data show CDR1 as SEHNR and CDR2 as FQNEAQ (reference sequence). The CDR3 covers 19 residues. CDR3 nucleotides: TGTGCCAGCAGCTTAGCCTCGGGACACTTAATCCTAGCCAAAAACATTCAGTACTTC. Residues: CASSLASGHLILAKNIQYF.

The chain has TRBV7-2 and TRBJ2-5; 7 bases line up with TRBD1. The CDR3 runs 13 residues. The V segment lost 5 bases and the J segment 5 bases; nucleotides outside the gene matches: 5. Per the germline V gene, CDR1 is SGHTA and CDR2 is FQGNSA. DNA of the CDR3: TGTGCCAGCAGCAACAGGGGTGGGGAGACCCAGTACTTC. Translation: CASSNRGGETQYF.

In nucleotides, the CDR3 is TGTGCCAGCAGCGTAGCTCCGGGGAACACCGGGGAGCTGTTTTTT. Its protein is CASSVAPGNTGELFF. The V gene is TRBV9, the J gene TRBJ2-2; D gene uncertain. Trimming took off 0 bases at V and 1 base at J, with 7 bases between the two ends. Germline assignment: CDR1 SGDLS and CDR2 YYNGEE. This CDR3 is 15 amino acids long.

The chain carries TRBV10-3 and TRBJ2-1; 8 bases are shared with TRBD2. Germline V lookup: CDR1 ENHRY, CDR2 SYGVKD. CDR3 length: 15 residues. Losses at the gene ends were 6 bases for V and 4 bases for J; bases not matched to a gene: 8. For the CDR3, the DNA is TGTGCCATCAGAGGGAGCGGGGGCGGTTACAATGAGCAGTTCTTC. It specifies CAIRGSGGGYNEQFF.

V and J are TRBV7-3 and TRBJ2-3; weak D call: TRBD1 (5 bases). There are 13 residues in the CDR3. Germline loops: CDR1 SGHTA, CDR2 FQGTGA. V was clipped by 8 bases and J by 4 bases, with 13 bases between them. CDR3 in DNA: TGTGCCAGCGGTTCAGGGTTTTCAGATACGCAGTATTTT. Translating it yields CASGSGFSDTQYF.

The chain uses TRBV5-5 and TRBJ2-1; a possible D gene is TRBD1 (6 bases). Germline CDR1 and CDR2: SGHKS and YYEKEE (reference sequence). The CDR3 spans 15 residues. Trimming removed 2 bases from V and 4 bases from J, with 13 bases in between. CDR3 sequence (DNA): TGTGCCAGCAGCTTTGGGGGCGGACTTTACAATGAGCAGTTCTTC. Encoded protein: CASSFGGGLYNEQFF.

The chain links TRBV3-1 (or the pseudogene TRBV3-2) to TRBJ1-2, with D perhaps TRBD1 (5 bases). This CDR3 is 14 amino acids long. Germline V CDR1 and CDR2: LGHDT, YNNKEL (reference sequence). The ends were cut back, 4 bases at V and 4 bases at J, with 13 bases in the middle. CDR3 in DNA: TGTGCCAGCAGCCCTGGGACTTCCATCTATGGCTACACCTTC. Protein product: CASSPGTSIYGYTF.

Remarks on this clone: Since the CDR3 does not end with the conserved phenylalanine or tryptophan, this likely comes from a read error. The limits of the CDR3 on the DNA are not certain, so only TCRdb's listed CDR3 is given. This chain uses TRBV21-1 with TRBJ1-3; the listed D gene, TRBD1, was not tested against the DNA. TRBV21-1 is assigned pseudogene status. The CDR3 is made up of 10 amino acids, end residues included. The CDR3 region is CASSKVGREI.

The rearrangement joins TRBV7-2 to TRBJ2-3; 7 bases line up with TRBD2. The trim removed 5 bases at V and 8 bases at J, leaving 7 bases unmatched. The CDR3 has 13 amino acids. Germline V CDR1 and CDR2: SGHTA, FQGNSA. CDR3 bases: TGTGCCAGCAGCACTTCGCCGGGGGGTACGCAGTATTTT. Translated, it gives CASSTSPGGTQYF.

The chain joins TRBV28 to TRBJ2-7; D perhaps matches TRBD1 (6 bases). V was trimmed by 2 bases and J by 6 bases, leaving 8 bases between them. The CDR3 runs to 12 residues. CDR1 and CDR2 from the germline V gene are MDHEN and SYDVKM. In DNA form, the CDR3 reads TGTGCCAGCAGTTTAGAAGGGGGCGAGCAGTACTTC. Translated: CASSLEGGEQYF.

This rearrangement joins TRBV2 to TRBJ1-6; unclear D gene. The CDR3 runs to 15 residues. Germline assignment: CDR1 SNHLY and CDR2 FYNNEI. V was clipped by 6 bases and J by 10 bases, with 19 bases between them. DNA of the CDR3: TGTGCCAGCAGCGAAAGGACTGGGCGGCACTCACCCCTCCACTTT. This sequence encodes CASSERTGRHSPLHF.

The rearrangement links TRBV6-5 to TRBJ1-2; 7 bases align to TRBD1. The CDR3 has 14 residues. Unmatched junction bases numbered 14, after V lost 4 bases and J lost 12 bases. Germline V gives CDR1 MNHEY, CDR2 SVGAGI. CDR3 in DNA: TGTGCCAGCAGTTCCCTCCCGACAGGGCCCAAAGACACCTTC. Residues: CASSSLPTGPKDTF.

This clone came up once. The chain links TRBV5-4 to TRBJ2-2; TRBD2 agrees at 13 bases. The CDR3 sequence is 17 residues long. V trimming: 4 bases; J trimming: 5 bases; junction bases outside the gene matches: 8. The germline gives CDR1 SGHNT, CDR2 YYREEE (reference sequence). CDR3 sequence (DNA): TGTGCCAGCAGCACTAGCGGGGGGGCGATCAAAACCGGGGAGCTGTTTTTT. This codes for CASSTSGGAIKTGELFF.

The chain carries TRBV6-5 and TRBJ1-4; the D gene is possibly TRBD1 (6 bases). Germline CDR1 is MNHEY and CDR2 is SVGAGI. The V and J ends lost 3 bases and 3 bases respectively, with 11 bases between them. The CDR3 consists of 15 residues. The CDR3 DNA is TGTGCCAGCAGTTATCGGCAGGGGTCTAATGAAAAACTGTTTTTT. Translated, it gives CASSYRQGSNEKLFF.

This chain links TRBV3-1 (or the pseudogene TRBV3-2) with TRBJ2-5; 11 nucleotides match TRBD2. Germline CDR1 LGHDT, CDR2 YNNKEL (reference sequence). The CDR3 has 20 amino acids. Trimming removed 3 bases from V and 5 bases from J; junction bases left unmatched: 20. This chain's CDR3 is CASSHAYQTSGVWGSETQYF. The CDR3 nucleotides read TGTGCCAGCAGCCACGCGTATCAGACTAGCGGGGTTTGGGGGTCGGAGACCCAGTACTTC.

This rearrangement joins TRBV5-6 to TRBJ1-1; no reliable D call. CDR3 length: 14 amino acids. The germline V and J ends were trimmed by 0 bases and 6 bases, with 12 bases remaining between them. Germline V gene data show CDR1 as SGHDT and CDR2 as YYEEEE. As DNA, the CDR3 is TGTGCCAGCAGCTTGGCACCAGGTATCTCTGAAGCTTTCTTT. Translated: CASSLAPGISEAFF.

V and J are TRBV6-5 and TRBJ1-1, with 8 nucleotides matching TRBD1. V shed 6 bases and J 4 bases; nucleotides not matched to a gene: 7. The CDR3 is 14 amino acids. Germline V gene lookup returns CDR1 MNHEY and CDR2 SVGAGI. CDR3 nucleotide sequence: TGTGCCAGCAGAGCAACAGGGGGAGGCACTGAAGCTTTCTTT. Encoded protein: CASRATGGGTEAFF.

This clone was picked up one time. The gene calls are TRBV11-3 and TRBJ2-1; 12 bases map to TRBD2. V lost 0 bases, J lost 4 bases, and 7 bases stayed unmatched. Germline lookup yields CDR1 SGHNT and CDR2 YENEEA. CDR3 length: 18 residues. CDR3 in amino acids: CASSLDVPSGGGYNEQFF. The CDR3 coding sequence is TGTGCCAGCAGCTTAGATGTCCCTAGCGGGGGGGGATACAATGAGCAGTTCTTC.

The V call is TRBV6-6, the J call TRBJ2-4, with TRBD2 as a possible D gene (5 bases). CDR1 MNHNY and CDR2 SVGAGI come from the germline V gene (reference sequence). The CDR3 consists of 16 residues. V was trimmed by 2 bases and J by 1 base, leaving 12 bases between them. This chain's CDR3 is CASSYPGGGAKNIQYF. The CDR3 DNA reads as TGTGCCAGCAGTTACCCCGGAGGTGGGGCCAAAAACATTCAGTACTTC.

This sequence joins TRBV5-6 and TRBJ2-7; maybe TRBD1 (5 bases). The CDR3 totals 14 residues. V dropped 0 bases and J dropped 7 bases, with 14 bases sitting between them. Looked up from germline, CDR1 is SGHDT and CDR2 is YYEEEE. The CDR3 DNA is TGTGCCAGCAGCTTGGGGGGCCCCCAGGTTGAGCAGTACTTC. It codes for CASSLGGPQVEQYF.

This chain joins TRBV7-2 and TRBJ2-1; TRBD1 matches at 8 bases. The length of the CDR3 is 13 residues. The junction had 2 bases not matched to a gene; V was cut back by 4 bases and J by 6 bases. Per the germline V gene, CDR1 is SGHTA and CDR2 is FQGNSA. CDR3 amino acids: CASSSQGGNEQFF. For the CDR3, the DNA is TGTGCCAGCAGCTCACAGGGGGGCAATGAGCAGTTCTTC.

The rearrangement joins TRBV2 to TRBJ2-1; possible D gene TRBD2, 6 bases. CDR3 size: 11 residues. V shed 0 bases and J shed 12 bases, with 6 bases lying between them. The germline V gene encodes CDR1 SNHLY and CDR2 FYNNEI. The CDR3 is CASSEAGGQFF. As DNA, the CDR3 is TGTGCCAGCAGTGAAGCCGGGGGGCAGTTCTTC.

This chain connects TRBV3-1 (or the pseudogene TRBV3-2) to TRBJ2-3; unclear D gene. Trimming cost V 3 bases and J 2 bases, with 3 bases left between them. The germline gives CDR1 LGHDT, CDR2 YNNKEL (reference sequence). This CDR3 region has 12 residues. For the CDR3, the DNA is TGTGCCAGCAGCCACTCCACAGATACGCAGTATTTT. This encodes CASSHSTDTQYF.

The chain employs TRBV15 and TRBJ2-5, with TRBD1 identical over 7 bases. Germline assignment: CDR1 LNHNV and CDR2 YYDKDF (reference sequence). The CDR3 consists of 14 residues. After removal of 3 bases from V and 4 bases from J, the junction contained 5 bases not matched to a gene. CDR3 residues: CATSRFDRAETQYF. CDR3 sequence (DNA): TGTGCCACCAGCAGGTTCGACAGGGCAGAGACCCAGTACTTC.

V gene TRBV28 combines with J gene TRBJ2-5; D may be TRBD2 (5 bases). CDR3 size: 15 residues. From germline, CDR1 is MDHEN and CDR2 SYDVKM. V was cut by 5 bases and J by 7 bases, with 20 bases left in between. CDR3: CASSPSQGRAGTQYF. Written as DNA, the CDR3 is TGTGCCAGCAGTCCAAGTCAAGGACGCGCGGGGACCCAGTACTTC.

The rearrangement uses TRBV7-9 and TRBJ1-3, with 8 bases that match TRBD1. The J segment lost 0 bases and the V segment lost 4 bases, leaving 11 bases of the junction unmatched. The CDR3 spans 18 residues. Germline CDR1 and CDR2: SEHNR and FQNEAQ (reference sequence). The CDR3 here is CASSSTRQGRNSGNTIYF. Here the CDR3 DNA reads TGTGCCAGCAGCTCCACTCGACAGGGGAGAAACTCTGGAAACACCATATATTTT.

The V gene is TRBV7-8, the J gene TRBJ1-5, with 8 bases that match TRBD1. With V trimmed by 4 bases and J by 0 bases, 8 bases remained unmatched. CDR1 and CDR2 from the germline V gene are SGHVS and FQNEAQ. This CDR3 comprises 17 residues. In nucleotides, the CDR3 is TGTGCCAGCAGCTCCAGGAGGACAGGGACTAGCAATCAGCCCCAGCATTTT. Amino acids: CASSSRRTGTSNQPQHF.

The chain links TRBV5-1 to TRBJ2-3; 9 positions match TRBD1. CDR1 and CDR2 from the germline V gene are SGHRS and YFSETQ. Trimming took 4 bases from V and 7 from J; bases not matched to a gene: 7. The CDR3 covers 14 residues. For the CDR3, the DNA is TGCGCCAGCAGCAGGGGGGGACAGGGCCATACGCAGTATTTT. Translation: CASSRGGQGHTQYF. Based on the CDR3 plus reference TRBV5-1 and TRBJ2-3, the full variable domain is KAGVTQTPRYLIKTRGQQVTLSCSPISGHRSVSWYQQTPGQGLQFLFEYFSETQRNKGNFPGRFSGRQFSNSRSEMNVSTLELGDSALYLCASSRGGQGHTQYFGPGTRLTVL.